Following are 21 T cell receptor beta chains from one sample sequenced in a study of identical twins. TCRdb redid the calling of the 5' RACE reads with MiXCR, one entry per CDR3 protein. Of some 97,000 distinct CDR3 sequences in the sample, 5.9% were seen once. Sequenced sample: memory T cells sorted from blood. All receptors come from a woman aged 50 to 60 in good health.

The rearrangement uses TRBV6-1 and TRBJ1-2; D gene unclear. V lost 1 base, J lost 4 bases, and 4 bases lay in between. The V gene's germline CDR1 is MNHNS and CDR2 SASEGT. This CDR3 comprises 12 residues. CDR3 region: CASSEGSYGYTF. Here the CDR3 DNA reads TGTGCCAGCAGTGAAGGCAGCTATGGCTACACCTTC.

Turning to this clonotype: This is likely a read error, given that the CDR3 carries no conserved phenylalanine or tryptophan at its end. This rearrangement joins TRBV12-3 or TRBV12-4 to TRBJ1-6; the D is unclear. V lost 1 base to trimming and J lost 6 bases, with 7 bases between them. This CDR3 spans 14 amino acids. The CDR3 loop is CASSLGRANSPLHS. The CDR3 DNA reads TGTGCCAGCAGTTTAGGACGTGCTAATTCACCCCTCCACTCT.

CDR3 in DNA: TGTGCCAGCTCACCGTTGTGGCGGGAGGGCAATGAGCAGTTCTTC. Translated, it gives CASSPLWREGNEQFF. This chain connects TRBV18 to TRBJ2-1; TRBD2 matches at 9 bases. This CDR3 comprises 15 residues. Germline values: CDR1 KGHSH, CDR2 LQKENI. J was trimmed by 6 bases and V by 3 bases; bases with no gene match: 6.

V gene TRBV19 combines with J gene TRBJ1-1; no definite D call. V dropped 3 bases and J dropped 1 base, with 15 bases sitting between them. Germline values: CDR1 LNHDA, CDR2 SQIVND (reference sequence). The CDR3 runs 16 residues. The CDR3 DNA reads TGTGCCAGTAGTATTGAGCCAGACATAAAGAACACTGAAGCTTTCTTT. The encoded protein is CASSIEPDIKNTEAFF.

This clonotype appeared many times. This chain uses TRBV12-3 or TRBV12-4 with TRBJ2-3, with D unclear. Deletions cut 3 bases from V and 5 bases from J, with 3 bases between. This CDR3 contains 11 residues. CDR3 DNA: TGTGCCAGCAGTTTTAGAGATACGCAGTATTTT. Protein product: CASSFRDTQYF.

This clonotype was counted many times. The gene calls are TRBV10-3 and TRBJ2-3, with TRBD2 identical over 8 bases. Trimming cost V 5 bases and J 2 bases; bases outside gene matches: 6. The CDR3 runs to 15 residues. Germline CDR1 and CDR2: ENHRY and SYGVKD. The CDR3, as DNA: TGTGCCATCAGTTCGCCGGGAGGGCCCACAGATACGCAGTATTTT. The encoded protein is CAISSPGGPTDTQYF.

At least ten counts were recorded for this clonotype. The chain links TRBV4-1 to TRBJ2-7; the D is unclear. Germline V gene sequence: CDR1 MGHRA, CDR2 YSYEKL. V lost 0 bases, J lost 5 bases, and 8 bases lay in between. The CDR3 has 13 amino acids. The CDR3 reads CASSQDTANEQYF. The CDR3 DNA sequence: TGCGCCAGCAGCCAAGATACAGCTAACGAGCAGTACTTC.

The chain links TRBV2 to TRBJ2-1; 7 positions match TRBD2. The germline gives CDR1 SNHLY, CDR2 FYNNEI. The CDR3 covers 14 residues. The V gene end was trimmed by 3 bases and the J gene end by 6 bases; junction bases not matched to a gene: 5. The DNA of the CDR3 is TGTGCCAGCAGTGACCAGCGGGGTCTCAATGAGCAGTTCTTC. Protein: CASSDQRGLNEQFF.

Worth noting for this clonotype: Possible read error: a much larger clone is one base away. The chain uses TRBV7-2 and TRBJ2-1; 13 nucleotides agree with TRBD2. Trimming cost V 4 bases and J 8 bases; bases outside gene matches: 5. Germline V CDR1 and CDR2: SGHTA, FQGNSA. CDR3 length: 15 residues. The CDR3 DNA follows: TGTGCCAGCAGCTCCGGGACTAGCGGGAACCATGAGCAGTTCTTC. Translated, it gives CASSSGTSGNHEQFF. Based on the CDR3 plus reference TRBV7-2 and TRBJ2-1, the full variable domain is GAGVSQSPSNKVTEKGKDVELRCDPISGHTALYWYRQSLGQGLEFLIYFQGNSAPDKSGLPSDRFSAERTGGSVSTLTIQRTQQEDSAVYLCASSSGTSGNHEQFFGPGTRLTVL.

The chain is built from TRBV5-1 and TRBJ2-3; D assignment may be TRBD1 or TRBD2 (5 bases each). CDR1 is SGHRS and CDR2 is YFSETQ in the germline V gene. Between the trimmed V and J ends, which lost 1 base and 6 bases, there was a span of 9 bases. The CDR3 sequence is 13 residues long. CDR3 residues: CASSLMGEDTQYF. The CDR3 coding sequence is TGCGCCAGCAGCTTGATGGGGGAGGATACGCAGTATTTT. Together with reference TRBV5-1 and TRBJ2-3, the CDR3 gives the full variable domain: KAGVTQTPRYLIKTRGQQVTLSCSPISGHRSVSWYQQTPGQGLQFLFEYFSETQRNKGNFPGRFSGRQFSNSRSEMNVSTLELGDSALYLCASSLMGEDTQYFGPGTRLTVL.

This clonotype was recorded a few times. The V gene is TRBV5-1, the J gene TRBJ2-5; possible D gene TRBD1, 6 bases. Trimming pared 6 bases from V and 5 bases from J, leaving 17 bases between. Germline V gives CDR1 SGHRS, CDR2 YFSETQ. The CDR3 is 14 amino acids. The CDR3 here is CASTLAARGETQYF. Here the CDR3 DNA reads TGCGCCAGCACTTTAGCTGCGAGGGGGGAGACCCAGTACTTC.

This clonotype was observed many times. This chain uses TRBV29-1 with TRBJ2-5; tentatively, D is TRBD1 (6 bases). There are 14 residues in the CDR3. In germline, CDR1 is SQVTM, CDR2 ANQGSEA. Between the trimmed V and J ends, which lost 4 bases and 1 base, there was a span of 13 bases. CDR3: CSVGMGRGQETQYF. Written as DNA, the CDR3 is TGCAGCGTTGGGATGGGCAGGGGCCAAGAGACCCAGTACTTC.

In this sample, this clonotype turned up many times. This chain joins TRBV5-1 and TRBJ2-7; TRBD2 matches 7 bases. V lost 6 bases, J lost 1 base, and 13 bases stayed unmatched. The CDR3 is made up of 16 amino acids. Germline lookup yields CDR1 SGHRS and CDR2 YFSETQ. CDR3 in DNA: TGCGCCAGCACTCTCCGTGCCCAGGGAGGGTCCTACGAGCAGTACTTC. It yields the protein CASTLRAQGGSYEQYF.

This clonotype was found many times. Here the CDR3 DNA reads TGCAGCGTTGGGGAGGGATACAATCAGCCCCAGCATTTT. As protein: CSVGEGYNQPQHF. The V call is TRBV29-1, the J call TRBJ1-5, with D unresolved. The CDR3 consists of 13 residues. Looked up from germline, CDR1 is SQVTM and CDR2 is ANQGSEA. Trimming took 4 bases from V and 3 from J, leaving 10 bases between them.

This clonotype was observed at least ten times. The chain carries TRBV5-1 and TRBJ2-5, with 10 bases matching TRBD2. The CDR3 sequence is 15 residues long. CDR1 and CDR2 from the germline V gene are SGHRS and YFSETQ. J gave up 2 bases and V 4 bases, and 5 bases lay outside the gene matches. Here the CDR3 DNA reads TGCGCCAGCAGCGAGAGCGGGAGGGTTCAAGAGACCCAGTACTTC. Translation gives CASSESGRVQETQYF.

The table lists this clonotype with a few counts. The chain has TRBV30 and TRBJ2-2; TRBD2 agrees at 7 bases. The CDR3 has 15 residues. Trimming took 2 bases from V and 3 from J; bases not matched to a gene: 6. Germline V lookup: CDR1 GTSNPN, CDR2 SVGIG (reference sequence). The CDR3 DNA reads TGTGCCTGGAGTCGGGCGGGAGCCTACACCGGGGAGCTGTTTTTT. As protein: CAWSRAGAYTGELFF.

The rearrangement links TRBV2 to TRBJ1-2; D not resolved. The CDR3 is 12 amino acids. The germline V and J ends were trimmed by 7 bases and 4 bases, with 10 bases remaining between them. The germline V gene has CDR1 SNHLY and CDR2 FYNNEI. The CDR3 nucleotides are TGTGCCAGCATTCAGGACGGCTATGGCTACACCTTC. Translating gives CASIQDGYGYTF.

This chain uses TRBV7-2 with TRBJ2-2; no definite D call. This CDR3 region has 14 residues. Looked up from germline, CDR1 is SGHTA and CDR2 is FQGNSA. Trimming took 1 base from V and 6 from J, leaving 9 bases between them. CDR3 protein: CASSLGALAGELFF. For the CDR3, the DNA is TGTGCCAGCAGCTTAGGAGCGTTAGCCGGGGAGCTGTTTTTT.

This clonotype has a count of ten or more. The rearrangement joins TRBV10-3 to TRBJ2-7; a weak D match, TRBD1 (6 bases). The CDR3 has 14 residues. CDR1 is ENHRY and CDR2 is SYGVKD in the germline V gene. The V end lost 10 bases, the J end lost 1 base, and 17 bases lay between the germline ends. CDR3 in amino acids: CATQGGMKSYEQYF. The CDR3 DNA sequence: TGTGCCACCCAAGGGGGAATGAAGTCCTACGAGCAGTACTTC.

This clonotype was picked up a small number of times. The chain uses TRBV18 and TRBJ2-3, with a tentative D call TRBD2 (6 bases). V lost 5 bases and J 3 bases, leaving 12 bases between the germline ends. The CDR3 has 14 residues. Germline loops: CDR1 KGHSH, CDR2 LQKENI. The CDR3 DNA follows: TGTGCCAGCTCAACCCAGCGGGCAACAGATACGCAGTATTTT. It translates to CASSTQRATDTQYF.

This sequence joins TRBV6-1 and TRBJ1-5; a weak D match, TRBD1 (5 bases). From germline, CDR1 is MNHNS and CDR2 SASEGT. Deletions cut 2 bases from V and 5 bases from J, with 10 bases between. The CDR3 spans 14 residues. CDR3: CASSEMGGHQPQHF. In DNA, the CDR3 is TGTGCCAGCAGTGAAATGGGGGGACATCAGCCCCAGCATTTT.